This passage covers 8 T cell receptor beta chains from one sample sequenced in a study of post-analysis software for immune sequencing data. Study outcomes and limitations: TRBV5-6, TRBV5-1 and TRBV20-1 belonged to a set of roughly 5 TRBV segments that were more frequent in patients than controls.

These receptors are not linked to any known antigen. Sequencing libraries made from TCR beta cDNA carried unique molecular identifiers. TCRdb itself ran the PCR reads through MiXCR, one entry per CDR3 protein. The sample carries around 770,000 distinct CDR3 sequences, about half recorded once. What was sequenced was blood. The receptors originated from a girl aged 5 to 17 with multiple sclerosis.

This clonotype was counted only a few times. This chain joins TRBV10-3 and TRBJ1-1; D might be TRBD1 (6 bases). Germline-derived CDR1 and CDR2 are ENHRY and SYGVKD. The CDR3 contains 13 residues. Trimming removed 5 bases from V and 8 bases from J, with 15 bases in between. CDR3 protein: CAISPQTGPEAFF. The CDR3 bases are TGTGCCATCAGTCCTCAAACAGGGCCCGAAGCTTTCTTT.

The CDR3 is CASSLLHLGQYF. The CDR3 nucleotides are TGTGCCAGCAGTTTACTCCACCTCGGACAGTACTTC. The chain couples TRBV28 to TRBJ2-5, with D unresolved. Trimming took 2 bases from V and 11 from J, leaving 12 bases between them. CDR1 and CDR2 from the germline V gene are MDHEN and SYDVKM. This CDR3 has 12 amino acids.

The chain uses TRBV7-8 and TRBJ2-5, with D maybe TRBD2 (6 bases). The germline V and J ends were trimmed by 5 bases and 2 bases, with 15 bases remaining between them. Germline V gene data show CDR1 as SGHVS and CDR2 as FQNEAQ. The CDR3 loop spans 15 amino acids. CDR3 DNA sequence: TGTGCCAGCAGCGCAGGACTAAGGGATCAAGAGACCCAGTACTTC. It encodes CASSAGLRDQETQYF.

This rearrangement joins TRBV18 to TRBJ1-2, with 7 bases that match TRBD1. V lost 3 bases to trimming and J lost 0 bases; unmatched junction nucleotides: 13. CDR3 length: 18 residues. Germline V gene data show CDR1 as KGHSH and CDR2 as LQKENI. The CDR3 DNA reads TGTGCCAGCTCACCGAACGTCCTGGGACAGTCTACTAACTATGGCTACACCTTC. The encoded protein is CASSPNVLGQSTNYGYTF.

The V gene is TRBV3-1, the J gene TRBJ1-2; 7 bases align to TRBD1. Germline V CDR1 and CDR2: LGHDT, YNNKEL (reference sequence). Trimming cost V 5 bases and J 4 bases; bases outside gene matches: 7. The CDR3 is 14 amino acids. The CDR3 DNA follows: TGTGCCAGCAGCATCGACAGGGCGGTCTATGGCTACACCTTC. Encoded protein: CASSIDRAVYGYTF.

V gene TRBV4-1 combines with J gene TRBJ2-1, with 8 bases that match TRBD1. V dropped 3 bases and J dropped 7; count of bases not matched to a gene: 11. The CDR3 contains 16 residues. Germline CDR1 and CDR2: MGHRA and YSYEKL. The CDR3 sequence is CASSHLDTGTGNEQFF. DNA for the CDR3: TGCGCCAGCAGCCATTTGGATACCGGGACAGGTAATGAGCAGTTCTTC.

The J gene is TRBJ2-2, the V gene TRBV2; D remains unclear. Germline V gene sequence: CDR1 SNHLY, CDR2 FYNNEI. This CDR3 has 14 residues. The DNA of the CDR3 is TGTGCTCTTACAGATAGGACGGAAAGGAGGGAGCTGTTTTTT. Its translation is CALTDRTERRELFF.

In its sample, this clonotype was seen a few times. The gene calls are TRBV5-6 and TRBJ2-1; 10 nucleotides align to TRBD2. V was clipped by 4 bases and J by 2 bases; unmatched bases: 6. The CDR3 extends over 16 amino acids. The germline gives CDR1 SGHDT, CDR2 YYEEEE. The CDR3 spells CASSPGLADPYNEQFF. CDR3 in DNA: TGTGCCAGCAGCCCTGGACTAGCGGATCCCTACAATGAGCAGTTCTTC.